The 14 T cell receptor beta chains reported below all come from one sample, sequenced in a study of Graves' ophthalmopathy and Graves' hyperthyroidism. Amplification of the TCR beta CDR3 regions used RNA transcripts (as template). The first-round RT-PCR employed HTBI primers together with the Qiagen OneStep RT-PCR kit. A multiplex PCR was then performed as the second round. TCRdb recomputed calls from the multiplex PCR reads with MiXCR, one row per CDR3 protein. The table records over a million distinct CDR3 sequences, about two fifths of them present only once. The sequenced sample was peripheral blood or thyroid tissue (not recorded which). Receptors originate from an adult man with Graves' hyperthyroidism.

This clonotype was seen a handful of times. The rearrangement joins TRBV5-1 to TRBJ2-2; no reliable D call. V lost 1 base and J lost 6, with 10 bases in between. The CDR3 is 14 residues long. Per germline, CDR1 SGHRS and CDR2 YFSETQ. The CDR3 region is CASSLRQAAGELFF. The DNA of the CDR3 is TGCGCCAGCAGCTTGCGTCAGGCCGCCGGGGAGCTGTTTTTT. Full variable domain (outside the CDR3, taken from reference TRBV5-1 and TRBJ2-2): KAGVTQTPRYLIKTRGQQVTLSCSPISGHRSVSWYQQTPGQGLQFLFEYFSETQRNKGNFPGRFSGRQFSNSRSEMNVSTLELGDSALYLCASSLRQAAGELFFGEGSRLTVL.

This clonotype occurred once. This chain connects TRBV10-2 to TRBJ2-2; 14 bases fit TRBD2. J was trimmed by 3 bases and V by 4 bases; bases with no gene match: 7. The germline V gene has CDR1 WSHSY and CDR2 SAAADI. There are 18 residues in the CDR3. The CDR3 coding sequence is TGCGCCAGCAGTGCCGGACTAGCGGGGGGTTTGGACACCGGGGAGCTGTTTTTT. Amino acid sequence: CASSAGLAGGLDTGELFF.

This chain uses TRBV10-3 with TRBJ1-2; 8 bases are a match to TRBD1. The V and J ends lost 4 bases and 5 bases, in that order; junction bases with no gene match: 9. This CDR3 spans 15 amino acids. Germline loops: CDR1 ENHRY, CDR2 SYGVKD. This chain's CDR3 is CAISVGGQGFYGYTF. The CDR3 nucleotides read TGTGCCATCAGTGTAGGTGGACAGGGATTTTATGGCTACACCTTC.

Comments on this clonotype: A much more abundant neighbour one base away suggests this may be a read error. This sequence joins TRBV2 and TRBJ2-2, with 8 bases aligning to TRBD2. V lost 6 bases to trimming and J lost 5 bases; unmatched junction nucleotides: 8. The CDR3 has 15 amino acids. Germline V gives CDR1 SNHLY, CDR2 FYNNEI. DNA of the CDR3: TGTGCCAGCAGGGGGGGAGCGGGAGAAACCGGGGAGCTGTTTTTT. Its translation is CASRGGAGETGELFF.

The J gene is TRBJ2-7, the V gene TRBV7-8; 12 bases match TRBD2. V lost 5 bases and J lost 0; bases outside the gene matches: 8. This CDR3 has 17 residues. The germline CDR1 and CDR2 sequences are SGHVS and FQNEAQ. CDR3 region: CASSPDRLAGVSYEQYF. As DNA, the CDR3 is TGTGCCAGCAGCCCCGATCGACTAGCGGGAGTCTCCTACGAGCAGTACTTC.

V usage is TRBV12-3 or TRBV12-4 and J usage is TRBJ2-2; D perhaps matches TRBD2 (5 bases). The CDR3 has 15 residues. V lost 4 bases and J lost 6, with 15 bases in between. DNA for the CDR3: TGTGCCAGCAGTTCGAACGACTGGACTCCCGGGGAGCTGTTTTTT. Amino acid sequence: CASSSNDWTPGELFF.

This chain uses TRBV29-1 with TRBJ2-7; 10 bases align to TRBD2. Germline CDR1 is SQVTM and CDR2 is ANQGSEA. The CDR3 covers 12 residues. Trimming at V came to 6 bases and at J to 6 bases, leaving 5 bases not matched to a gene. The CDR3 nucleotides read TGCAGCGTGAGCGGGAGGGCCGGCGAGCAGTACTTC. It translates to CSVSGRAGEQYF.

This clonotype was found many times. The gene calls are TRBV10-3 and TRBJ2-7, with 11 positions matching TRBD2. Trimming took 3 bases from V and 7 from J; bases not matched to a gene: 8. There are 15 residues in the CDR3. CDR1 and CDR2 (germline): ENHRY, SYGVKD. CDR3 sequence: CAISDVAGGPREQYF. The CDR3, as DNA: TGTGCCATCAGTGACGTAGCGGGGGGGCCTCGGGAGCAGTACTTC.

The V and J genes are TRBV7-9 and TRBJ1-1; TRBD1 matches at 9 bases. Losses at the gene ends were 5 bases for V and 6 bases for J; bases not matched to a gene: 10. Germline CDR1 is SEHNR and CDR2 is FQNEAQ (reference sequence). CDR3 length equals 15 residues. CDR3 DNA: TGTGCCAGCAGCGTAGGGAGGACAGGGGTTGCTGAAGCTTTCTTT. It translates to CASSVGRTGVAEAFF.

This clonotype was seen a handful of times. The genes are TRBV5-6 and TRBJ2-2, with 10 bases lining up with TRBD2. Germline assignment: CDR1 SGHDT and CDR2 YYEEEE. This CDR3 region has 16 residues. V was clipped by 4 bases and J by 8 bases; unmatched bases: 11. The CDR3 DNA reads as TGTGCCAGCAGCCCACTAGCGGGAACCCACCGTGGGGAGCTGTTTTTT. This codes for CASSPLAGTHRGELFF.

This chain uses TRBV4-3 with TRBJ2-2; no clear D. V lost 0 bases and J lost 4, with 12 bases in between. Per germline, CDR1 LGHNA and CDR2 YSLEER. CDR3 length: 16 amino acids. The CDR3 protein is CASSQDGPPVTGELFF. The CDR3 bases are TGCGCCAGCAGCCAAGATGGACCCCCCGTCACCGGGGAGCTGTTTTTT.

This clonotype came up many times. The chain joins TRBV10-3 to TRBJ1-1; no firm D call. Germline V gene sequence: CDR1 ENHRY, CDR2 SYGVKD. V dropped 7 bases and J dropped 1 base, with 10 bases sitting between them. This CDR3 comprises 13 residues. The CDR3 here is CAITQHGNTEAFF. CDR3 in DNA: TGTGCCATCACTCAGCACGGGAACACTGAAGCTTTCTTT.

V gene TRBV7-6 combines with J gene TRBJ1-4; D unclear. Per germline, CDR1 SGHVS and CDR2 FNYEAQ. The V gene lost 1 base and the J gene lost 2 bases, with 8 bases spanning the gap. This CDR3 is built from 15 residues. CDR3 DNA: TGTGCCAGCAGCTTAGAAGCGGGGACTAATGAAAAACTGTTTTTT. Translation gives CASSLEAGTNEKLFF.

A single count supports this clonotype. The chain uses TRBV11-2 and TRBJ2-5, with TRBD1 matching 8 bases. Looked up from germline, CDR1 is SGHAT and CDR2 is FQNNGV. CDR3 length: 13 residues. Trimming cost V 6 bases and J 4 bases; bases outside gene matches: 4. DNA of the CDR3: TGTGCCAGCAGATCAACAGGGGGAGAGACCCAGTACTTC. Its protein product is CASRSTGGETQYF.